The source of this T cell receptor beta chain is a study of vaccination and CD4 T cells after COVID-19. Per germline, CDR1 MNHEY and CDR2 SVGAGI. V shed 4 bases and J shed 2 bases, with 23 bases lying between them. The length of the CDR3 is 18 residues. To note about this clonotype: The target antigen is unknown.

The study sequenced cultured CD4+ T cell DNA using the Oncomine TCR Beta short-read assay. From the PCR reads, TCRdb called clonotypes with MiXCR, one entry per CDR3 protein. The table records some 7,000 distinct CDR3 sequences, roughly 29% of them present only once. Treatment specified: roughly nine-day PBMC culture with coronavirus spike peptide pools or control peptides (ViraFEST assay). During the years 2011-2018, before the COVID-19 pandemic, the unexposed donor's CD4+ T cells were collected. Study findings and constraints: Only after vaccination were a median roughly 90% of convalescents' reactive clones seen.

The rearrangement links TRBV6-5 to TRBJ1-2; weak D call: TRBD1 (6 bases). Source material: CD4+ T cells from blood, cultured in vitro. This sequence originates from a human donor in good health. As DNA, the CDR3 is TGTGCCAGCAGTTCCCCTGACTCCGACAGGAGTTTAAACTATGGCTACACCTTC. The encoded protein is CASSSPDSDRSLNYGYTF.